What follows are 17 T cell receptor beta chains derived from one specimen sequenced in a study of T-cell reconstitution after alpha-beta-depleted transplantation in children. The TCRbeta library was prepared with unique molecular identifiers. One entry per CDR3 protein, called by TCRdb with MiXCR from the PCR reads. This sample has 900,000 or so distinct CDR3 sequences, with less than 20% found just once. The input for sequencing was PBMCs, mostly from graft donor cells, taken 360 days after TCRalphabeta/CD19-depleted stem cell transplant. The origin of the receptors is a male patient between 5 and 17 years old who had a stem cell transplant for acute lymphoblastic leukemia, so the T cells may come from the graft donor.

The chain links TRBV9 to TRBJ2-1, with 7 bases that match TRBD2. The CDR3 is 15 amino acids. V shed 0 bases, J shed 6 bases, and the junction held 6 bases outside the gene matches. CDR1 and CDR2 from the germline V gene are SGDLS and YYNGEE. CDR3 sequence (DNA): TGTGCCAGCAGCGTAGCGGGAGGTGACCCCAATGAGCAGTTCTTC. Its protein product is CASSVAGGDPNEQFF.

This clonotype was seen repeatedly, ten times or more. The rearrangement joins TRBV11-2 to TRBJ2-7, with 7 positions matching TRBD1. The CDR3 covers 14 residues. CDR1 and CDR2 from the germline V gene are SGHAT and FQNNGV. V was pared by 1 base and J by 4 bases, with 4 bases of the junction left unmatched. DNA for the CDR3: TGTGCCAGCAGCTTAGCCCGGGGACAGTACGAGCAGTACTTC. Encoded protein: CASSLARGQYEQYF.

The V and J genes are TRBV6-1 and TRBJ2-1; 7 nucleotides match TRBD1. CDR1 is MNHNS, CDR2 SASEGT, per germline. The ends lost 7 bases at V and 1 base at J; junction bases unmatched: 7. This CDR3 spans 15 amino acids. In DNA, the CDR3 is TGTGCCAGCAATCAGGGGGATAGATCCTACAATGAGCAGTTCTTC. Its translation: CASNQGDRSYNEQFF.

The chain links TRBV5-1 to TRBJ2-1; tentative D call: TRBD2 (6 bases). The CDR3 is 16 residues long. V was trimmed by 3 bases and J by 3 bases, leaving 16 bases between them. Germline CDR1 reads SGHRS; CDR2 reads YFSETQ. CDR3 sequence: CASSSPGISGYNEQFF. The CDR3 DNA follows: TGCGCCAGCAGCTCCCCCGGGATTAGCGGCTACAATGAGCAGTTCTTC.

At least ten counts were recorded for this clonotype. CDR3 in DNA: TGTGCCAGCAGTTTACAGGGAGGTCGTCGGTTCTTC. Translated: CASSLQGGRRFF. The chain employs TRBV27 and TRBJ2-1; D might be TRBD2 (6 bases). CDR3 length: 12 amino acids. Trimming left V 2 bases short and J 15 bases short, with 14 bases between. Germline CDR1 and CDR2: MNHEY and SMNVEV (reference sequence).

This rearrangement joins TRBV19 to TRBJ1-2; D call uncertain. The CDR3 is 14 residues long. The V and J ends lost 3 bases and 3 bases respectively, with 11 bases between them. CDR1 and CDR2 from the germline V gene are LNHDA and SQIVND (reference sequence). This CDR3 reads CASSIFSHDYGYTF. The CDR3, as DNA: TGTGCCAGTAGTATTTTCAGCCACGACTATGGCTACACCTTC. Looking up the rest from reference TRBV19 and TRBJ1-2 gives the full variable domain: DGGITQSPKYLFRKEGQNVTLSCEQNLNHDAMYWYRQDPGQGLRLIYYSQIVNDFQKGDIAEGYSVSREKKESFPLTVTSAQKNPTAFYLCASSIFSHDYGYTFGSGTRLTVV.

At least ten counts were recorded for this clonotype. The V gene is TRBV4-1, the J gene TRBJ1-1; D gene ambiguous. V was trimmed by 6 bases and J by 7 bases, leaving 15 bases between them. The CDR3 runs to 13 residues. Germline V gene sequence: CDR1 MGHRA, CDR2 YSYEKL. CDR3: CASSLTDYVEAFF. CDR3 bases: TGCGCCAGCAGTCTAACGGATTATGTTGAAGCTTTCTTT.

This chain connects TRBV9 to TRBJ2-7; 10 nucleotides match TRBD2. V shed 0 bases and J 2 bases; nucleotides not matched to a gene: 5. Germline CDR1 SGDLS, CDR2 YYNGEE. The CDR3 extends over 16 amino acids. The CDR3 DNA reads TGTGCCAGCAGCGTAGCTCCTAGCGGGGGACCCTACGAGCAGTACTTC. It codes for CASSVAPSGGPYEQYF.

The V and J genes are TRBV18 and TRBJ2-1; 8 nucleotides match TRBD2. Germline V gives CDR1 KGHSH, CDR2 LQKENI. With V trimmed by 3 bases and J by 7 bases, 8 bases remained unmatched. The CDR3 runs to 15 residues. The CDR3 loop reads CASSPSGGPRNEQFF. Written as DNA, the CDR3 is TGTGCCAGCTCACCGTCGGGAGGGCCAAGGAATGAGCAGTTCTTC.

This chain links TRBV5-1 with TRBJ2-5, with TRBD2 as a possible D gene (6 bases). The V end lost 3 bases, the J end lost 4 bases, and 19 bases lay between the germline ends. This CDR3 has 16 residues. Germline CDR1 and CDR2: SGHRS and YFSETQ. CDR3 loop: CASSSGTLYGGETQYF. The CDR3 coding sequence is TGCGCCAGCAGCTCTGGGACCCTCTACGGGGGAGAGACCCAGTACTTC.

The genes are TRBV12-3 or TRBV12-4 and TRBJ2-3; TRBD2 matches 7 bases. Trimming at V came to 9 bases and at J to 5 bases, leaving 14 bases not matched to a gene. The CDR3 has 15 amino acids. CDR3 sequence: CASCEAGALGDTQYF. DNA for the CDR3: TGTGCCAGTTGTGAGGCGGGAGCCCTCGGAGATACGCAGTATTTT.

The table lists this clonotype with a few counts. V usage is TRBV10-3 and J usage is TRBJ1-5; no clear D gene. V gave up 3 bases and J gave up 0 bases, with 9 bases separating them. Germline lookup yields CDR1 ENHRY and CDR2 SYGVKD. The CDR3 has 15 residues. The CDR3 region is CAISESPTSNQPQHF. The CDR3 DNA reads as TGTGCCATCAGTGAAAGCCCTACTAGCAATCAGCCCCAGCATTTT.

The chain carries TRBV29-1 and TRBJ2-7, with D uncertain. V lost 6 bases, J lost 3 bases, and 15 bases lay in between. The germline gives CDR1 SQVTM, CDR2 ANQGSEA. This CDR3 region has 13 residues. The CDR3 sequence: CSVTLYKGYEQYF. The CDR3 bases are TGCAGCGTAACGCTCTACAAAGGCTACGAGCAGTACTTC.

This sequence joins TRBV5-1 and TRBJ2-2, with D possibly being TRBD1 (5 bases). Germline V lookup: CDR1 SGHRS, CDR2 YFSETQ. This CDR3 is 14 amino acids long. V shed 5 bases and J shed 5 bases, with 13 bases lying between them. The CDR3 here is CASSAQGGTGELFF. For the CDR3, the DNA is TGCGCCAGCAGTGCGCAGGGCGGTACCGGGGAGCTGTTTTTT.

The V and J genes are TRBV7-6 and TRBJ2-1; D is tentatively TRBD1 or TRBD2 (7 bases each). The germline V gene encodes CDR1 SGHVS and CDR2 FNYEAQ. This CDR3 is 17 amino acids long. Trimming took off 5 bases at V and 3 bases at J, with 20 bases between the two ends. In DNA form, the CDR3 reads TGTGCCAGCAGCCCCACAGCAGGGGGGGGTCTCTACAATGAGCAGTTCTTC. It codes for CASSPTAGGGLYNEQFF.

The gene calls are TRBV18 and TRBJ1-1; a possible D gene is TRBD1 (5 bases). From germline, CDR1 is KGHSH and CDR2 LQKENI. The CDR3 has 15 amino acids. V was pared by 1 base and J by 1 base, with 10 bases between. Written as DNA, the CDR3 is TGTGCCAGCTCACCACTGTACAGGCCGAACACTGAAGCTTTCTTT. It yields the protein CASSPLYRPNTEAFF. Full variable domain (rest looked up from reference TRBV18 and TRBJ1-1): NAGVMQNPRHLVRRRGQEARLRCSPMKGHSHVYWYRQLPEEGLKFMVYLQKENIIDESGMPKERFSAEFPKEGPSILRIQQVVRGDSAAYFCASSPLYRPNTEAFFGQGTRLTVV.

This clonotype was seen more than once but under ten times. This sequence joins TRBV12-3 or TRBV12-4 and TRBJ2-7, with D unclear. This CDR3 spans 13 amino acids. Trimming pared 4 bases from V and 3 bases from J, leaving 10 bases between. The CDR3: CASSSGPGYEQYF. The CDR3 coding sequence is TGTGCCAGCAGTTCCGGGCCTGGCTACGAGCAGTACTTC.